The 32 T cell receptor beta chains listed next were all sequenced from one sample in a study of T cells of healthy individuals (dated by TCRdb to the late 2010s). The library was obtained by 5' RACE. Sequencing used an Illumina MiSeq. Through fastp at Q25 and MiXCR, TCRdb rebuilt clones from the public reads, retaining in-frame beta chains. Every entry covers one CDR3 protein and lists the most common genes and DNA from its rows. The sample table contains tens of thousands of distinct CDR3 sequences; only one count was recorded for roughly 14% of them. About 16% of the sample lies in the top ten. These receptors all come from a human donor in good health.

This clonotype was seen at least ten times. This chain connects TRBV20-1 to TRBJ2-1; 8 bases fit TRBD2. J lost 1 base, V lost 8 bases, and 4 bases had no gene match. Germline V gene sequence: CDR1 DFQATT, CDR2 SNEGSKA (reference sequence). The CDR3 runs to 13 residues. The CDR3 reads CSPAGGSYNEQFF. CDR3 coding DNA: TGCAGTCCGGCGGGGGGATCCTACAATGAGCAGTTCTTC.

This clonotype came up many times. The chain uses TRBV30 and TRBJ1-4; D call uncertain. CDR3 length: 12 residues. Germline CDR1 is GTSNPN and CDR2 is SVGIG (reference sequence). Trimming took 3 bases from V and 3 from J, leaving 5 bases between them. CDR3 sequence: CAWRRANEKLFF. For the CDR3, the DNA is TGTGCCTGGAGAAGAGCTAATGAAAAACTGTTTTTT.

V is TRBV18 and J is TRBJ1-4; 7 bases align to TRBD1. Trimming at V came to 0 bases and at J to 6 bases, leaving 10 bases not matched to a gene. The CDR3 loop spans 17 amino acids. In germline, CDR1 is KGHSH, CDR2 LQKENI. CDR3 amino acids: CASSPPGQAYGDEKLFF. CDR3 coding DNA: TGTGCCAGCTCACCACCAGGACAGGCGTACGGGGATGAAAAACTGTTTTTT.

The chain uses TRBV9 and TRBJ1-2, with unresolved D. The CDR3 consists of 13 residues. Germline V lookup: CDR1 SGDLS, CDR2 YYNGEE. Trimming removed 0 bases at V and 5 bases at J, with 8 bases between. CDR3 protein: CASSVATAYGYTF. For the CDR3, the DNA is TGTGCCAGCAGCGTAGCTACAGCTTATGGCTACACCTTC. The full variable domain, with the rest looked up from reference TRBV9 and TRBJ1-2, is DSGVTQTPKHLITATGQRVTLRCSPRSGDLSVYWYQQSLDQGLQFLIQYYNGEERAKGNILERFSAQQFPDLHSELNLSSLELGDSALYFCASSVATAYGYTFGSGTRLTVV.

This clonotype showed up many times. V and J are TRBV6-5 and TRBJ1-5; D call uncertain. CDR3 size: 14 residues. Germline V CDR1 and CDR2: MNHEY, SVGAGI. Trimming removed 4 bases at V and 5 bases at J, with 12 bases between. The CDR3 protein is CASSFSKSDQPQHF. The CDR3 bases are TGTGCCAGCAGTTTTTCCAAATCTGATCAGCCCCAGCATTTT.

This clonotype was counted a few times. The V call is TRBV3-1, the J call TRBJ2-5, with no clear D. Germline V gene lookup returns CDR1 LGHDT and CDR2 YNNKEL (reference sequence). CDR3 length: 13 amino acids. V shed 1 base and J shed 9 bases, with 12 bases lying between them. This chain's CDR3 is CASSQVAQVPQYF. CDR3 DNA: TGTGCCAGCAGCCAAGTGGCGCAGGTTCCCCAGTACTTC.

This clonotype was counted ten times or more. V and J are TRBV2 and TRBJ2-5; D possibly uses TRBD1 or TRBD2 (5 bases each). This CDR3 region has 15 residues. CDR1 is SNHLY and CDR2 is FYNNEI in the germline V gene. Trimming took off 2 bases at V and 1 base at J, with 11 bases between the two ends. For the CDR3, the DNA is TGTGCCAGCAGTGAACTCGAGGGGCCCCAAGAGACCCAGTACTTC. Translating gives CASSELEGPQETQYF.

In this sample, this clonotype turned up a few times. The genes are TRBV18 and TRBJ2-7; D remains unclear. Germline V lookup: CDR1 KGHSH, CDR2 LQKENI. The CDR3 spans 15 residues. Trimming shortened V by 0 bases and J by 6 bases, and 15 bases separated the two germline ends. The CDR3 sequence is CASSPPYGSRGEQYF. The DNA for the CDR3 is TGTGCCAGCTCACCACCGTACGGGTCAAGAGGCGAGCAGTACTTC.

This clonotype was observed many times. This chain uses TRBV2 with TRBJ1-5; TRBD1 matches 8 bases. Looked up from germline, CDR1 is SNHLY and CDR2 is FYNNEI. This CDR3 is built from 15 residues. Germline trimming cut 3 bases from V and 5 bases from J; bases unmatched to any gene: 6. The CDR3 reads CASSDWAGGDQPQHF. CDR3 nucleotides: TGTGCCAGCAGTGATTGGGCAGGGGGCGATCAGCCCCAGCATTTT.

Note on this clonotype: Possible read error: a much larger clone is one base away. The rearrangement uses TRBV6-6 and TRBJ2-7; D is perhaps TRBD2 (6 bases). Trimming removed 6 bases from V and 3 bases from J, with 12 bases in between. CDR1 and CDR2 (germline): MNHNY, SVGAGI (reference sequence). This CDR3 spans 13 amino acids. CDR3: CASSRDCDYEQYF. The CDR3 nucleotides are TGTGCCAGCAGCCGGGACTGTGACTACGAGCAGTACTTC.

Here the CDR3 DNA reads TGTGCCAGCAGCCCTCCCCGACGGGAATTCTTCGGGGAGCTGTTTTTT. Translated: CASSPPRREFFGELFF. The chain combines TRBV13 with TRBJ2-2; tentatively, D is TRBD2 (5 bases). Trimming pared 5 bases from V and 7 bases from J, leaving 20 bases between. Germline V gene lookup returns CDR1 PRHDT and CDR2 FYEKMQ (reference sequence). The length of the CDR3 is 16 residues.

This clonotype was recorded at least ten times. V and J are TRBV2 and TRBJ2-3; no clear D gene. Trimming took off 6 bases at V and 0 bases at J, with 7 bases between the two ends. Per the germline V gene, CDR1 is SNHLY and CDR2 is FYNNEI. This CDR3 contains 13 residues. The CDR3 reads CASRSLSTDTQYF. CDR3 in DNA: TGTGCCAGCAGGAGTTTGAGCACAGATACGCAGTATTTT. Using reference TRBV2 and TRBJ2-3 for the parts outside the CDR3, the full variable domain is EPEVTQTPSHQVTQMGQEVILRCVPISNHLYFYWYRQILGQKVEFLVSFYNNEISEKSEIFDDQFSVERPDGSNFTLKIRSTKLEDSAMYFCASRSLSTDTQYFGPGTRLTVL.

V and J are TRBV11-1 and TRBJ1-3; D unresolved. Germline V gives CDR1 SGHAT, CDR2 FQDESV (reference sequence). Between the trimmed V and J ends, which lost 6 bases and 4 bases, there was a span of 16 bases. CDR3 length: 15 residues. CDR3 residues: CASSPSGVAGNTIYF. In DNA, the CDR3 is TGTGCCAGCAGTCCCAGTGGGGTAGCGGGAAACACCATATATTTT.

This clonotype was seen many times. The chain joins TRBV6-5 to TRBJ1-1, with D maybe TRBD1 (6 bases). Looked up from germline, CDR1 is MNHEY and CDR2 is SVGAGI. CDR3 size: 18 residues. Trimming removed 7 bases from V and 4 bases from J, with 28 bases in between. Here the CDR3 DNA reads TGTGCCAGCACCCCTCGGCCATTCGGGGGCGCGAGTGGCACTGAAGCTTTCTTT. This encodes CASTPRPFGGASGTEAFF.

Only a few counts were recorded for this clonotype. The chain links TRBV29-1 to TRBJ2-3, with 9 bases aligning to TRBD1. V was clipped by 7 bases and J by 2 bases; unmatched bases: 4. The CDR3 runs 13 residues. Germline CDR1 is SQVTM and CDR2 is ANQGSEA. The CDR3 loop is CSGRTGATDTQYF. CDR3 nucleotides: TGCAGCGGAAGGACAGGGGCCACAGATACGCAGTATTTT.

The chain links TRBV24-1 to TRBJ2-1; TRBD2 matches at 10 bases. Germline CDR1 reads KGHDR; CDR2 reads SFDVKD. V shed 0 bases, J shed 1 base, and the junction held 2 bases outside the gene matches. The CDR3 runs 17 residues. The CDR3 DNA sequence: TGTGCCACCAGTGATTTGAGGACTAGCGGTTCCTACAATGAGCAGTTCTTC. As protein: CATSDLRTSGSYNEQFF.

This clonotype was observed many times. V usage is TRBV7-8 and J usage is TRBJ2-1; D not resolved. This CDR3 has 13 residues. CDR1 and CDR2 from the germline V gene are SGHVS and FQNEAQ. Trimming left V 5 bases short and J 4 bases short, with 9 bases between. In DNA, the CDR3 is TGTGCCAGCAGCCCGTCGCCGTACAATGAGCAGTTCTTC. Its translation is CASSPSPYNEQFF.

This clonotype was seen a handful of times. This chain connects TRBV3-1 to TRBJ1-6; unclear D gene. CDR1 and CDR2 from the germline V gene are LGHDT and YNNKEL (reference sequence). Trimming shortened V by 0 bases and J by 9 bases, and 3 bases separated the two germline ends. The CDR3 extends over 12 amino acids. CDR3 loop: CASSQETSPLHF. The CDR3 nucleotides read TGTGCCAGCAGCCAAGAGACTTCACCCCTCCACTTT.

This clonotype was counted a few times. The chain has TRBV6-5 and TRBJ2-3; 9 bases fit TRBD1. Per germline, CDR1 MNHEY and CDR2 SVGAGI. The CDR3 has 16 amino acids. Trimming at V came to 7 bases and at J to 1 base, leaving 9 bases not matched to a gene. The CDR3, as DNA: TGTGCCAGCATGGCGGGACAGGGTCCGGGCACAGATACGCAGTATTTT. It yields the protein CASMAGQGPGTDTQYF.

The J gene is TRBJ1-2, the V gene TRBV29-1, with TRBD1 matching 8 bases. The CDR3 runs 18 residues. With 6 bases clipped from V and 4 bases from J, the junction kept 22 bases outside the gene matches. The germline V gene encodes CDR1 SQVTM and CDR2 ANQGSEA. DNA of the CDR3: TGCAGCGTAGAGGGGGCGACAGGGGCCCTTTACGGGGTCTATGGCTACACCTTC. Translating it yields CSVEGATGALYGVYGYTF.

This clonotype was detected many times. This chain links TRBV4-3 with TRBJ1-1, with D hard to call. The CDR3 is made up of 13 amino acids. Deletions cut 4 bases from V and 1 base from J, with 7 bases between. Germline loops: CDR1 LGHNA, CDR2 YSLEER. The CDR3 DNA reads as TGCGCCAGCAGCCGGACGGCGAACACTGAAGCTTTCTTT. Translating it yields CASSRTANTEAFF.

In this sample, this clonotype turned up many times. This chain joins TRBV12-3 or TRBV12-4 and TRBJ2-5; TRBD1 is a possible D gene (5 bases). The CDR3 sequence is 17 residues long. The V end lost 6 bases, the J end lost 2 bases, and 22 bases lay between the germline ends. CDR3 bases: TGTGCCAGCAGCCCCCTACCCCGACAGAGGCCTCAAGAGACCCAGTACTTC. Amino acids: CASSPLPRQRPQETQYF.

The sample holds a few counts of this clonotype. The chain has TRBV11-2 and TRBJ2-1, with 12 bases aligning to TRBD1. The germline V gene has CDR1 SGHAT and CDR2 FQNNGV. CDR3 length: 17 residues. Trimming took 5 bases from V and 4 from J; bases not matched to a gene: 9. In DNA, the CDR3 is TGTGCCAGCAGCCCCGGGACAGGGGGCTTCGGGTACAATGAGCAGTTCTTC. Translating it yields CASSPGTGGFGYNEQFF.

This clonotype was seen a few times. The chain couples TRBV5-4 to TRBJ2-2; possibly TRBD2 for D (6 bases). This CDR3 is built from 13 residues. Germline V gives CDR1 SGHNT, CDR2 YYREEE (reference sequence). The V end was cut by 4 bases, the J end by 6 bases, with 10 bases between. Here the CDR3 reads CASSRLDAGELFF. DNA of the CDR3: TGTGCCAGCAGCCGACTAGACGCCGGGGAGCTGTTTTTT.

This clonotype was detected many times. The rearrangement links TRBV2 to TRBJ1-2; D might be TRBD1 (5 bases). V shed 3 bases and J shed 5 bases, with 13 bases lying between them. This CDR3 spans 14 amino acids. The germline CDR1 and CDR2 sequences are SNHLY and FYNNEI. CDR3 protein: CASSDRVSRYGYTF. Written as DNA, the CDR3 is TGTGCCAGCAGTGACAGGGTTAGTCGGTATGGCTACACCTTC.

This clonotype was counted many times. The chain is built from TRBV5-4 and TRBJ1-6; the match to TRBD1 covers 7 bases. CDR1 and CDR2 from the germline V gene are SGHNT and YYREEE (reference sequence). CDR3 length: 15 amino acids. With 3 bases clipped from V and 10 bases from J, the junction kept 10 bases outside the gene matches. Here the CDR3 reads CASSSRQGGRSPLHF. DNA for the CDR3: TGTGCCAGCAGCTCGAGACAGGGTGGACGGTCACCCCTCCACTTT.

This clonotype came up a few times. This sequence joins TRBV28 and TRBJ2-3; 10 bases match TRBD1. The CDR3 runs to 15 residues. V gave up 5 bases and J gave up 3 bases; unmatched junction bases: 5. Per the germline V gene, CDR1 is MDHEN and CDR2 is SYDVKM. The CDR3 DNA reads as TGTGCCAGCAGTCTCGAGGACAGGGGGACAGATACGCAGTATTTT. Protein sequence: CASSLEDRGTDTQYF.

This chain links TRBV25-1 with TRBJ1-5, with D unclear. Per the germline V gene, CDR1 is MGHDK and CDR2 is SYGVNS. This CDR3 comprises 14 residues. Deletions cut 3 bases from V and 1 base from J, with 7 bases between. The CDR3 DNA is TGTGCCAGCAGTGACGGCGGCAGCAATCAGCCCCAGCATTTT. The encoded protein is CASSDGGSNQPQHF.

By share of the sample, this clonotype is medium-sized (0.01 to 0.1%). The chain's CDR3 is CASSPWGGGTDTQYF. The CDR3 region has the DNA TGTGCCAGCAGCCCATGGGGGGGAGGCACAGATACGCAGTATTTT. V and J are TRBV7-2 and TRBJ2-3, with 7 bases matching TRBD2. Germline-derived CDR1 and CDR2 are SGHTA and FQGNSA. The CDR3 extends over 15 amino acids. V was pared by 5 bases and J by 1 base, with 6 bases of the junction left unmatched.

The rearrangement links TRBV5-6 to TRBJ2-7, with 7 bases lining up with TRBD2. In germline, CDR1 is SGHDT, CDR2 YYEEEE. The CDR3 covers 14 residues. V trimming: 5 bases; J trimming: 0 bases; junction bases outside the gene matches: 5. The CDR3 DNA follows: TGTGCCAGCAGTTTAGCGGGCACCTCCTACGAGCAGTACTTC. The encoded protein is CASSLAGTSYEQYF.

This clonotype was seen only a few times. V is TRBV5-4 and J is TRBJ2-7; D gene uncertain. The germline CDR1 and CDR2 sequences are SGHNT and YYREEE (reference sequence). V was pared by 4 bases and J by 6 bases, with 23 bases between. The CDR3 is 16 amino acids. The CDR3 spells CASSPNWLAAYVEQYF. The CDR3 DNA follows: TGTGCCAGCAGCCCTAACTGGTTAGCAGCTTACGTCGAGCAGTACTTC. Full variable domain (outside the CDR3, taken from reference TRBV5-4 and TRBJ2-7): ETGVTQSPTHLIKTRGQQVTLRCSSQSGHNTVSWYQQALGQGPQFIFQYYREEENGRGNFPPRFSGLQFPNYSSELNVNALELDDSALYLCASSPNWLAAYVEQYFGPGTRLTVT.

At least ten counts were recorded for this clonotype. CDR3 sequence reads: CASSPPAGWVNEQFF. CDR3 in DNA: TGTGCCAGCAGCCCCCCCGCGGGGTGGGTCAATGAGCAGTTCTTC. This chain uses TRBV6-5 with TRBJ2-1, with a possible D match to TRBD2 (6 bases). Germline V CDR1 and CDR2: MNHEY, SVGAGI. The CDR3 has 15 amino acids. V was pared by 6 bases and J by 6 bases, with 18 bases between.